Given below is one T cell receptor beta chain in context. These data belong to a study of blood T cell repertoires in COVID-19. Study context: The samples span acute and convalescent COVID-19 from the United States, Italy and Spain. Nucleic acid was either cDNA or gDNA, and it came from T cells, B-cell-depleted T cells, or PBMCs.

The CDR3 is 14 amino acids. The V gene's germline CDR1 is SGDLS and CDR2 YYNGEE. Trimming removed 0 bases at V and 4 bases at J, with 11 bases between. Authors' analysis steps: For nucleated cells, counts were estimated from reference gene primer amplification. The protocol was immunoSEQ multiplex PCR, while the TCRdb copy is restricted to in-frame clones and leaves out a portion. Clonal size and the V and J genes are those of that table, whereas D and trimming came from the DNA. The repertoire holds approximately 120,000 clones, with 86% as singletons. The source is a human donor in a cohort sampled during active COVID-19. The J gene is TRBJ2-7, the V gene TRBV9, with a tentative D call TRBD1 (5 bases). The sequenced sample consisted of peripheral blood. CDR3 nucleotides: TGTGCCAGCAGCGTAGGGACACCGACTTACGAGCAGTACTTC. It encodes CASSVGTPTYEQYF.